The 24 T cell receptor beta chains presented below share a single source sample, sequenced in a study of CD8+ T cells in alopecia areata. Extraction and reverse transcription of RNA yielded cDNA as the sequencing template. Only in-frame clones appear in the TCRdb table, and some are missing; sequencing was by immunoSEQ multiplex PCR. Seen here are 180,000 or so clones, roughly half observed once, and the top ten hold 10%. The sample's treatment: oral pan-JAK inhibitor, 5-10 mg twice daily. The starting material was CD8+ T cells sorted from blood, obtained around week 54, from a patient treated with tofacitinib. The receptors here all came from a human donor with alopecia areata.

V gene TRBV13 combines with J gene TRBJ1-1; D is undetermined. This CDR3 contains 13 residues. V was clipped by 5 bases and J by 1 base, with 8 bases between them. The germline V gene encodes CDR1 PRHDT and CDR2 FYEKMQ (reference sequence). The CDR3 protein is CASSHVGNTEAFF. CDR3 nucleotides: TGTGCCAGCAGCCACGTGGGGAACACTGAAGCTTTCTTT.

This chain links TRBV7-9 with TRBJ2-7; weak D call: TRBD2 (5 bases). Trimming removed 6 bases from V and 1 base from J, with 10 bases in between. The CDR3 runs to 13 residues. Germline lookup yields CDR1 SEHNR and CDR2 FQNEAQ (reference sequence). The CDR3 DNA follows: TGTGCCAGCAGGGCGGGCGGTTCCTACGAGCAGTACTTC. It yields the protein CASRAGGSYEQYF.

The chain combines TRBV2 with TRBJ2-3; 10 positions match TRBD2. The V gene's germline CDR1 is SNHLY and CDR2 FYNNEI. Losses at the gene ends were 1 base for V and 6 bases for J; bases not matched to a gene: 7. This CDR3 region has 16 residues. CDR3 sequence (DNA): TGTGCCAGCAGTGAAGAGGAAAGCGGGGGGGCCGATACGCAGTATTTT. Translating gives CASSEEESGGADTQYF.

This clone was seen only a few times. The chain couples TRBV15 to TRBJ1-2; the match to TRBD1 covers 7 bases. Trimming at V came to 0 bases and at J to 8 bases, leaving 9 bases not matched to a gene. The CDR3 has 15 residues. The germline gives CDR1 LNHNV, CDR2 YYDKDF (reference sequence). The CDR3 bases are TGTGCCACCAGCAGAGATTGGCGAGGGGGCGAAGGCTACACCTTC. Protein: CATSRDWRGGEGYTF.

V and J are TRBV11-2 and TRBJ2-7; perhaps TRBD1 as D (6 bases). V lost 5 bases, J lost 3 bases, and 8 bases lay in between. The length of the CDR3 is 12 residues. Germline V lookup: CDR1 SGHAT, CDR2 FQNNGV. The CDR3 bases are TGTGCCAGCAGCACGGACAGCTACGAGCAGTACTTC. Translation: CASSTDSYEQYF.

This rearrangement joins TRBV27 to TRBJ1-6, with D perhaps matching TRBD1 (5 bases). The CDR3 covers 17 residues. The ends were cut back, 3 bases at V and 0 bases at J, with 12 bases in the middle. Germline assignment: CDR1 MNHEY and CDR2 SMNVEV (reference sequence). The CDR3 region is CASSFQGPSSYNSPLHF. The CDR3 DNA follows: TGTGCCAGCAGTTTTCAGGGCCCGAGCTCCTATAATTCACCCCTCCACTTT.

The V call is TRBV5-4, the J call TRBJ2-7, with 11 bases that match TRBD1. The ends lost 5 bases at V and 2 bases at J; junction bases unmatched: 6. This CDR3 region has 15 residues. CDR1 SGHNT and CDR2 YYREEE come from the germline V gene (reference sequence). The CDR3 DNA reads as TGTGCCAGCAGACCGGGACAGGGGGTAACCTACGAGCAGTACTTC. Protein product: CASRPGQGVTYEQYF.

This clone was seen a handful of times. The chain has TRBV5-1 and TRBJ2-5; D gene ambiguous. V was pared by 6 bases and J by 3 bases, with 12 bases between. Germline lookup yields CDR1 SGHRS and CDR2 YFSETQ. The length of the CDR3 is 13 residues. CDR3 loop: CASTAENEETQYF. The CDR3 coding sequence is TGCGCCAGCACGGCAGAGAACGAAGAGACCCAGTACTTC. The entire variable domain, with the rest obtained from reference TRBV5-1 and TRBJ2-5, is as follows: KAGVTQTPRYLIKTRGQQVTLSCSPISGHRSVSWYQQTPGQGLQFLFEYFSETQRNKGNFPGRFSGRQFSNSRSEMNVSTLELGDSALYLCASTAENEETQYFGPGTRLLVL.

This clone was counted between two and nine times. J is TRBJ2-4 and V is TRBV4-1, with a tentative D call TRBD2 (6 bases). Germline CDR1 reads MGHRA; CDR2 reads YSYEKL. The CDR3 covers 15 residues. Trimming removed 0 bases at V and 6 bases at J, with 12 bases between. The CDR3 DNA sequence: TGCGCCAGCAGCCAAGATGCGGGATCGGGAAACATTCAGTACTTC. Translated, it gives CASSQDAGSGNIQYF.

The chain uses TRBV29-1 and TRBJ2-7, with 7 bases lining up with TRBD1. This CDR3 has 13 amino acids. Germline CDR1 reads SQVTM; CDR2 reads ANQGSEA. V shed 5 bases and J 2 bases; nucleotides not matched to a gene: 6. The DNA of the CDR3 is TGCAGCGTTCTCGGGACAGACACCTACGAGCAGTACTTC. Its translation is CSVLGTDTYEQYF.

The V call is TRBV9, the J call TRBJ1-6; the D gene is possibly TRBD1 (5 bases). The V end lost 4 bases, the J end lost 4 bases, and 15 bases lay between the germline ends. CDR3 size: 16 residues. Germline V gives CDR1 SGDLS, CDR2 YYNGEE. The CDR3 region has the DNA TGTGCCAGCAGCCTGGGACCGTTACTTTATAATTCACCCCTCCACTTT. Its translation: CASSLGPLLYNSPLHF. Filled out from reference TRBV9 and TRBJ1-6, the complete variable domain reads DSGVTQTPKHLITATGQRVTLRCSPRSGDLSVYWYQQSLDQGLQFLIQYYNGEERAKGNILERFSAQQFPDLHSELNLSSLELGDSALYFCASSLGPLLYNSPLHFGNGTRLTVT.

This clone has more than one count but fewer than ten. This chain's CDR3 is CASSLGLAGDYNEQFF. CDR3 coding DNA: TGTGCCAGCAGCTTGGGGCTAGCGGGGGACTACAATGAGCAGTTCTTC. V is TRBV5-6 and J is TRBJ2-1; TRBD2 agrees at 10 bases. Germline values: CDR1 SGHDT, CDR2 YYEEEE. The CDR3 is 16 amino acids. V lost 0 bases to trimming and J lost 3 bases; unmatched junction nucleotides: 3.

The chain uses TRBV13 and TRBJ1-1, with TRBD1 matching over 9 bases. This CDR3 is 16 amino acids long. Germline-derived CDR1 and CDR2 are PRHDT and FYEKMQ (reference sequence). V lost 5 bases to trimming and J lost 4 bases; unmatched junction nucleotides: 11. For the CDR3, the DNA is TGTGCCAGCAGCGTATCGACAGGGGGATGGGGCACTGAAGCTTTCTTT. This translates into CASSVSTGGWGTEAFF.

This chain joins TRBV9 and TRBJ1-2; D is uncertain. V lost 7 bases, J lost 1 base, and 11 bases lay in between. Per germline, CDR1 SGDLS and CDR2 YYNGEE. This CDR3 region has 13 residues. The CDR3 reads CASGRTDNYGYTF. DNA of the CDR3: TGTGCCAGCGGGAGGACTGATAACTATGGCTACACCTTC.

Only a few counts were recorded for this clone. The J gene is TRBJ2-7, the V gene TRBV29-1; possibly TRBD1 or TRBD2 for D (5 bases each). The length of the CDR3 is 13 residues. Trimming cost V 4 bases and J 2 bases, with 12 bases left between them. Germline lookup yields CDR1 SQVTM and CDR2 ANQGSEA. The chain's CDR3 is CSVVPGTPYEQYF. Written as DNA, the CDR3 is TGCAGCGTTGTTCCAGGGACGCCCTACGAGCAGTACTTC.

This clone has just a few counts. Other DNA sequences in this sample translate to the same CDR3. This rearrangement joins TRBV7-3 to TRBJ2-1; D gene unclear. The CDR3 length is 13 residues. V was cut by 5 bases and J by 4 bases, with 9 bases left in between. Germline V lookup: CDR1 SGHTA, CDR2 FQGTGA. The CDR3 DNA reads TGTGCCAGCAGCCTCGGGTTATACAATGAGCAGTTCTTC. Its translation: CASSLGLYNEQFF.

The chain is built from TRBV6-5 and TRBJ2-3, with TRBD2 as a possible D gene (7 bases). Germline V lookup: CDR1 MNHEY, CDR2 SVGAGI. V was pared by 4 bases and J by 1 base, with 9 bases between. CDR3 length: 14 residues. CDR3 sequence: CASSLGGGTDTQYF. In nucleotides, the CDR3 is TGTGCCAGCAGTTTAGGGGGGGGCACAGATACGCAGTATTTT.

V gene TRBV19 combines with J gene TRBJ2-7; D is possibly TRBD1 (5 bases). The length of the CDR3 is 13 residues. Between the trimmed V and J ends, which lost 8 bases and 5 bases, there was a span of 16 bases. Per germline, CDR1 LNHDA and CDR2 SQIVND (reference sequence). CDR3 amino acids: CASGQGAGNEQYF. The CDR3 bases are TGTGCCAGTGGGCAAGGGGCAGGTAACGAGCAGTACTTC.

This sequence joins TRBV6-1 and TRBJ2-1; the D gene could be TRBD1 or TRBD2 (5 bases each). The CDR3 has 14 residues. The ends were cut back, 1 base at V and 13 bases at J, with 17 bases in the middle. Per the germline V gene, CDR1 is MNHNS and CDR2 is SASEGT. This CDR3 is CASSEVGDRPTQFF. In DNA form, the CDR3 reads TGTGCCAGCAGTGAAGTGGGGGACCGTCCTACCCAGTTCTTC.

The chain employs TRBV11-2 and TRBJ2-6; weak D call: TRBD1 (6 bases). V was clipped by 5 bases and J by 0 bases, with 20 bases between them. This CDR3 region has 19 residues. The germline V gene encodes CDR1 SGHAT and CDR2 FQNNGV. The CDR3 nucleotides are TGTGCCAGCAGCGCCCGGGACAAGAAAATTCGCTCTGGGGCCAACGTCCTGACTTTC. Protein product: CASSARDKKIRSGANVLTF.

This clone was observed a few times. The chain uses TRBV29-1 and TRBJ2-2; D remains unclear. The CDR3 length is 13 residues. In germline, CDR1 is SQVTM, CDR2 ANQGSEA. The ends were cut back, 1 base at V and 2 bases at J, with 5 bases in the middle. CDR3 loop: CSVEGGNTGELFF. The DNA of the CDR3 is TGCAGCGTTGAAGGCGGTAACACCGGGGAGCTGTTTTTT.

In its sample, this clone was seen a few times. This rearrangement joins TRBV7-9 to TRBJ1-2, with a possible D match to TRBD1 (6 bases). Trimming left V 4 bases short and J 8 bases short, with 14 bases between. Germline CDR1 SEHNR, CDR2 FQNEAQ (reference sequence). The CDR3 is 13 residues long. CDR3 in amino acids: CASSSQGTRGYTF. Here the CDR3 DNA reads TGTGCCAGCAGCTCACAGGGAACTAGGGGCTACACCTTC.

The chain recombines TRBV27 with TRBJ1-1; 10 bases are a match to TRBD1. Germline assignment: CDR1 MNHEY and CDR2 SMNVEV (reference sequence). CDR3 size: 14 residues. The junction had 6 bases not matched to a gene; V was cut back by 6 bases and J by 5 bases. Here the CDR3 reads CASRTGGGRTEAFF. The DNA of the CDR3 is TGTGCCAGCAGGACAGGGGGCGGGCGGACTGAAGCTTTCTTT.

This clone has just a few counts. J is TRBJ1-5 and V is TRBV27, with D uncertain. This CDR3 is 15 amino acids long. The germline CDR1 and CDR2 sequences are MNHEY and SMNVEV (reference sequence). The V and J ends lost 2 bases and 0 bases respectively, with 8 bases between them. The CDR3 region is CASSLMGYSNQPQHF. CDR3 sequence (DNA): TGTGCCAGCAGTTTAATGGGGTATAGCAATCAGCCCCAGCATTTT.